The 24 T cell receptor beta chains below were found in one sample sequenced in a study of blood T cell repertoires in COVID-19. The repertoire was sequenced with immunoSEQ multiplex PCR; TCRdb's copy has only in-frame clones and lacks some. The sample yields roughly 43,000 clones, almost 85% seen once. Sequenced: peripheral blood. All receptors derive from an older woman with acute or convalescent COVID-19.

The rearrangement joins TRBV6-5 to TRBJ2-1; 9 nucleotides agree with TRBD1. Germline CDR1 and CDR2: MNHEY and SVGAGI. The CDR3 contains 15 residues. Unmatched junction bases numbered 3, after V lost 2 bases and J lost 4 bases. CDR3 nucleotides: TGTGCCAGCAGTTACCGGGACAGGGTATACAATGAGCAGTTCTTC. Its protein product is CASSYRDRVYNEQFF.

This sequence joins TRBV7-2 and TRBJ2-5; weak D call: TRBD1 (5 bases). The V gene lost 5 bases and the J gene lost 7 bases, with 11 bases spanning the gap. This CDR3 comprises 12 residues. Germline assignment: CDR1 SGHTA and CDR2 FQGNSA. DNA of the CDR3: TGTGCCAGCAGCGTTTCCACAGGGACCCAGTACTTC. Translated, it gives CASSVSTGTQYF.

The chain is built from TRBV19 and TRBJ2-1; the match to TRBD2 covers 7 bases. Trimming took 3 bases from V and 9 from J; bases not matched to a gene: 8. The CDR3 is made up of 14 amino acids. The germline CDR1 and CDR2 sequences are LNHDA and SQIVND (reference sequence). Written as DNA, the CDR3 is TGTGCCAGTAGTATTTTAGCGGGTAGGAGTGAGCAGTTCTTC. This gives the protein CASSILAGRSEQFF.

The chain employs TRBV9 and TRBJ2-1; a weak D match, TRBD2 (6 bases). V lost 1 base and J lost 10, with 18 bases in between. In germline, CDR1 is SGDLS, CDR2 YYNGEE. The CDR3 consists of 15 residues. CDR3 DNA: TGTGCCAGCAGCGTAATCGGCGGGGCTCGCCAGGAGCAGTTCTTC. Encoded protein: CASSVIGGARQEQFF.

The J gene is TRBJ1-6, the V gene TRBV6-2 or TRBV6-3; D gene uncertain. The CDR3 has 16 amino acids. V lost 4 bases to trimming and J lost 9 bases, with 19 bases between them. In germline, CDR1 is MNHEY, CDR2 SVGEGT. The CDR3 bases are TGTGCCAGCAGTTCTCCCGGCGCGGGCTCGGGTTCACCCCTCCACTTT. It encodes CASSSPGAGSGSPLHF.

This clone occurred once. CDR3 residues: CASSSTDSGANVLTF. CDR3 coding DNA: TGTGCCAGCAGCAGTACAGACTCTGGGGCCAACGTCCTGACTTTC. The gene calls are TRBV3-1 (or the pseudogene TRBV3-2) and TRBJ2-6; D remains unclear. The V gene's germline CDR1 is LGHDT and CDR2 YNNKEL (reference sequence). With 5 bases removed from V and 0 bases from J, the gap between germline ends came to 8 bases. There are 15 residues in the CDR3.

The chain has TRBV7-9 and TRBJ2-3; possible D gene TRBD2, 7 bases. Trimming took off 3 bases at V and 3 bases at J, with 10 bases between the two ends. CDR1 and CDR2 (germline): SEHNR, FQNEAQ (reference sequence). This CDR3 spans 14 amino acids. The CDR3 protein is CASSFGGATDTQYF. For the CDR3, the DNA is TGTGCCAGCAGCTTTGGGGGGGCAACAGATACGCAGTATTTT.

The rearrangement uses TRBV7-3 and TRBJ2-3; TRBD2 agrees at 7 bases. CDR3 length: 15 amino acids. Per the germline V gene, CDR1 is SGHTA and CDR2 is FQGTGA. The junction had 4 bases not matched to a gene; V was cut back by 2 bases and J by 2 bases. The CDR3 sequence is CASSLAGVNTDTQYF. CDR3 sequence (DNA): TGTGCCAGCAGCTTAGCGGGGGTGAACACAGATACGCAGTATTTT.

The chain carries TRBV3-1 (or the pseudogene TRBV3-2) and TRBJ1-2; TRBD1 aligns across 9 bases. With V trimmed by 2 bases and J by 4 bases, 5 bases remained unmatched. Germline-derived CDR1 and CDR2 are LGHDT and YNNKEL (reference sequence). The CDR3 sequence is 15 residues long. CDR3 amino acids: CASSQLTQGAYGYTF. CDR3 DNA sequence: TGTGCCAGCAGCCAACTTACACAGGGGGCCTATGGCTACACCTTC.

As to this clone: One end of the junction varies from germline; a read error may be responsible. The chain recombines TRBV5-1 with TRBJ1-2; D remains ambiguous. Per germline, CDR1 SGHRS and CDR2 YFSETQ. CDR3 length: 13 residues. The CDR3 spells CASSFDAPGISDF. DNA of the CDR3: TGCGCCAGCAGCTTCGACGCACCCGGGATTTCCGACTTC.

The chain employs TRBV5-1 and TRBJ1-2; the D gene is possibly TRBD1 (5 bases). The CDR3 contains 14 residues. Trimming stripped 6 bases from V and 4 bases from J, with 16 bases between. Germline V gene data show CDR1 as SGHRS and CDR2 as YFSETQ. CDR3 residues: CASNSGGDTYGYTF. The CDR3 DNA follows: TGCGCCAGCAATAGCGGGGGGGATACCTATGGCTACACCTTC.

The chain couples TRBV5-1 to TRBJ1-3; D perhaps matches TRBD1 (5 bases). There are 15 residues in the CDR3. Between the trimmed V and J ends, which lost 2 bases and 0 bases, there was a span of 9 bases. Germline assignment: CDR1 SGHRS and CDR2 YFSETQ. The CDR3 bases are TGCGCCAGCAGCTTAGGGGACTTCTCTGGAAACACCATATATTTT. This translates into CASSLGDFSGNTIYF.

CDR3 amino acids: CASSPSGAEQYF. The CDR3 region has the DNA TGTGCCAGCAGCCCATCAGGGGCCGAGCAGTACTTC. The J gene is TRBJ2-7, the V gene TRBV7-9; perhaps TRBD1 as D (6 bases). CDR3 length: 12 amino acids. CDR1 and CDR2 (germline): SEHNR, FQNEAQ (reference sequence). V lost 5 bases and J 6 bases, leaving 11 bases between the germline ends. Variable domain in full (rest from reference TRBV7-9 and TRBJ2-7): DTGVSQNPRHKITKRGQNVTFRCDPISEHNRLYWYRQTLGQGPEFLTYFQNEAQLEKSRLLSDRFSAERPKGSFSTLEIQRTEQGDSAMYLCASSPSGAEQYFGPGTRLTVT.

For the CDR3, the DNA is TGTGCCAGCTCTCTGGGACAGGCCAATTCACCCCTCCACTTT. Encoded protein: CASSLGQANSPLHF. The chain couples TRBV18 to TRBJ1-6; 8 nucleotides line up with TRBD1. Germline V gene sequence: CDR1 KGHSH, CDR2 LQKENI. This CDR3 is built from 14 residues. V trimming: 6 bases; J trimming: 7 bases; junction bases outside the gene matches: 5.

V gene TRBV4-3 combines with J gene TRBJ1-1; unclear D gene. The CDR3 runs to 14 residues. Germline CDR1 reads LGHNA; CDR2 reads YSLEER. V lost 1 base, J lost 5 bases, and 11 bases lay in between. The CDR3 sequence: CASSQGGRSTEAFF. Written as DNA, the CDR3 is TGCGCCAGCAGCCAAGGAGGGCGGAGTACTGAAGCTTTCTTT.

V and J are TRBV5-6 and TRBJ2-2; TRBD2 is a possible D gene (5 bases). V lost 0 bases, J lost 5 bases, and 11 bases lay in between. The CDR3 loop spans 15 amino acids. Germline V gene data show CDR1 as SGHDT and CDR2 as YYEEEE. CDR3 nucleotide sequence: TGTGCCAGCAGCTTGGTGGCTAGCCGGACCGGGGAGCTGTTTTTT. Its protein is CASSLVASRTGELFF. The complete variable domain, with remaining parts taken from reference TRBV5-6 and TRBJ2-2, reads DAGVTQSPTHLIKTRGQQVTLRCSPKSGHDTVSWYQQALGQGPQFIFQYYEEEERQRGNFPDRFSGHQFPNYSSELNVNALLLGDSALYLCASSLVASRTGELFFGEGSRLTVL.

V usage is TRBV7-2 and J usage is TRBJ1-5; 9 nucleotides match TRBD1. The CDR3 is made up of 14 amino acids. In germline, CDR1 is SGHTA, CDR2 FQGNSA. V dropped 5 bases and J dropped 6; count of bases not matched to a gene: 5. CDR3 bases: TGTGCCAGCAGCACAACAGGGGGCTTTCAGCCCCAGCATTTT. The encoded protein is CASSTTGGFQPQHF.

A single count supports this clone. CDR3 in DNA: TGTGCCAGCAAAGCGGGGGGGCTGGAGACCCAGTACTTC. The encoded protein is CASKAGGLETQYF. The J gene is TRBJ2-5, the V gene TRBV2, with 10 positions matching TRBD2. Germline V lookup: CDR1 SNHLY, CDR2 FYNNEI. CDR3 length equals 13 residues. V lost 7 bases and J lost 5; bases outside the gene matches: 4.

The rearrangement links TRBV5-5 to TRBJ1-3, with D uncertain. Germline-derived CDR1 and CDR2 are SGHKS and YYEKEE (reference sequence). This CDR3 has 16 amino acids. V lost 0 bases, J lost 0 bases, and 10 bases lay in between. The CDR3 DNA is TGTGCCAGCAGCTTGGGCAAGCTCCTCTCTGGAAACACCATATATTTT. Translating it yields CASSLGKLLSGNTIYF.

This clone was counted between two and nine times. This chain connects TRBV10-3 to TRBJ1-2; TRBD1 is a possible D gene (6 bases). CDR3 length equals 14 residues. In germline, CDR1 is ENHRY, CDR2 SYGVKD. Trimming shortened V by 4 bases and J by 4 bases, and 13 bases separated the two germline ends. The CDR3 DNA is TGTGCCATCAGTGCCTTAATAGGGGGCTATGGCTACACCTTC. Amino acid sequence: CAISALIGGYGYTF.

DNA of the CDR3: TGTGCCAGCAGTACCCCCGGGGGTTGGTACACTGAAGCTTTCTTT. Encoded protein: CASSTPGGWYTEAFF. The chain links TRBV6-4 to TRBJ1-1, with D maybe TRBD1 (5 bases). The CDR3 runs 15 residues. Per germline, CDR1 MRHNA and CDR2 SNTAGT. The germline V and J ends were trimmed by 5 bases and 3 bases, with 16 bases remaining between them.

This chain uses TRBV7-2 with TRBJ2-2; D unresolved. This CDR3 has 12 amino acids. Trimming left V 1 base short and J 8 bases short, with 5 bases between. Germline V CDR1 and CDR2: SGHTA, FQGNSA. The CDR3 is CASSLDYGELFF. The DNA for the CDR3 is TGTGCCAGCAGCTTAGATTATGGGGAGCTGTTTTTT.

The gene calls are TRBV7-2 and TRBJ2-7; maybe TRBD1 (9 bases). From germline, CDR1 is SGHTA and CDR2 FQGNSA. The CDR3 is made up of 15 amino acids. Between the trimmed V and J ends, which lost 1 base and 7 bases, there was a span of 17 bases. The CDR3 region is CASSLVRGGTGEQYF. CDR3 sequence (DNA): TGTGCCAGCAGCTTAGTTCGCGGGGGGACAGGGGAGCAGTACTTC.

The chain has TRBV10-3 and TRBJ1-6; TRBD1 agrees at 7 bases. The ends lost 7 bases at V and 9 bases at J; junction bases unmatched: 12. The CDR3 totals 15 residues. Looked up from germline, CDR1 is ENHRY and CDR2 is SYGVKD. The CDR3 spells CAINPGGPDSSPLHF. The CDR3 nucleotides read TGTGCCATCAATCCAGGGGGTCCTGATTCTTCACCCCTCCACTTT.